These T cell receptor beta chains were read from a single sample in a study of T cells in Graves' hyperthyroidism and ophthalmopathy. TCRdb independently ran MiXCR on the multiplex PCR reads; one entry per CDR3 protein. The table lists nearly 600,000 distinct CDR3 sequences, about 14% of them singletons. The sample comprised blood. Every receptor here comes from a woman between 18 and 30 years old with Graves' ophthalmopathy. The CDR3 runs from the conserved cysteine through the conserved F or W. The order of the fields is clone size, V gene, D gene, J gene, CDR3 DNA, CDR3 protein. A D gene is named only where the DNA matches it firmly. Size is omitted from some rows. Given values are once, few, many or a class for expanded clones.

size: many; V: TRBV7-2; D: .; J: TRBJ1-6; DNA: TGTGCCAGCAGCGCCCATCAGGGACCTGAAGGGCCCCTCCACTTT; CDR3: CASSAHQGPEGPLHF
size: .; V: TRBV27; D: .; J: TRBJ2-2; DNA: TGTGCCAGCAGTTGGACTATAATCACCGGGGAGCTGTTTTTT; CDR3: CASSWTIITGELFF
size: few; V: TRBV5-4; D: TRBD1; J: TRBJ1-2; DNA: TGTGCCAGCAGCTTTATCGCAGGGGGCCACTATGGCTACACCTTC; CDR3: CASSFIAGGHYGYTF
size: .; V: TRBV15; D: .; J: TRBJ2-5; DNA: TGTGCCACCAGCAGAGATTATAAACAGGGTAGGCAAGAGACCCAGTACTTC; CDR3: CATSRDYKQGRQETQYF
size: .; V: TRBV5-5; D: TRBD1; J: TRBJ1-2; DNA: TGTGCCAGCAGCGTTATTGGCTTTCAGGGGGCGGCCTATGGCTACACCTTC; CDR3: CASSVIGFQGAAYGYTF
size: many; V: TRBV20-1; D: .; J: TRBJ2-5; DNA: TGCAGTGCTAGAGATTGGGGGGAGACCCAGTACTTC; CDR3: CSARDWGETQYF
size: many; V: TRBV28; D: .; J: TRBJ1-1; DNA: TGTGCCAGCAGTTTCCGGGGCCGGAACACTGAAGCTTTCTTT; CDR3: CASSFRGRNTEAFF
size: many; V: TRBV7-2; D: TRBD2; J: TRBJ2-1; DNA: TGTGCCAGCAGCTTAGCGGCGGCGGGAGGGCCACATGAGCAGTTCTTC; CDR3: CASSLAAAGGPHEQFF
size: many; V: TRBV6-1; D: .; J: TRBJ2-7; DNA: TGTGCCAGCTGGGGGGGGGCCCTAGGGGCCTACGAGCAGTACTTC; CDR3: CASWGGALGAYEQYF
size: .; V: TRBV11-3; D: .; J: TRBJ2-2; DNA: TGTGCCAGCAGCGCTCGACCCAGAAACACCGGGGAGCTGTTTTTT; CDR3: CASSARPRNTGELFF
size: .; V: TRBV7-3; D: TRBD2; J: TRBJ2-3; DNA: TGTGCCAGCAGCCCTAGCGGGAGTATTACAGATACGCAGTATTTT; CDR3: CASSPSGSITDTQYF
size: many; V: TRBV2; D: .; J: TRBJ1-5; DNA: TGTGCCAGCAGTGAAGACAGACGCAATCAGCCCCAGCATTTT; CDR3: CASSEDRRNQPQHF
size: many; V: TRBV6-1; D: .; J: TRBJ2-7; DNA: TGTGCCAGCAGTGGTTGGAGGGGCGCCTACGAGCAGTACTTC; CDR3: CASSGWRGAYEQYF
size: many; V: TRBV5-1; D: .; J: TRBJ2-3; DNA: TGCGCCACCAGGTCATCAGGGTCTAGCACAGATACGCAGTATTTT; CDR3: CATRSSGSSTDTQYF
size: few; V: TRBV9; D: .; J: TRBJ2-7; DNA: TGTGCCAGCAGCGTAGGTTTGGACGGGCCTCCCTACGAGCAGTACTTC; CDR3: CASSVGLDGPPYEQYF
size: many; V: TRBV11-2; D: .; J: TRBJ2-3; DNA: TGTGCCAGCAGCTTAGGGCCGTCGGCAGGGACAGATACGCAGTATTTT; CDR3: CASSLGPSAGTDTQYF
size: .; V: TRBV4-1; D: .; J: TRBJ2-5; DNA: TGCGCCAGCAGTAAACCGGGACTCGGGCCGGAGACCCAGTACTTC; CDR3: CASSKPGLGPETQYF
size: many; V: TRBV18; D: .; J: TRBJ1-2; DNA: TGTGCCAGCTCACGCAGCTATGGCTACACCTTC; CDR3: CASSRSYGYTF
size: .; V: TRBV27; D: TRBD2; J: TRBJ2-1; DNA: TGTGCCAGCAGCATAGCGGGAGATAGGAATGAGCAGTTCTTC; CDR3: CASSIAGDRNEQFF
size: few; V: TRBV20-1; D: TRBD2; J: TRBJ2-5; DNA: TGCAGTGCTAGAGTGCTAGCGGGACAAGAGACCCAGTACTTC; CDR3: CSARVLAGQETQYF
size: few; V: TRBV7-9; D: .; J: TRBJ2-7; DNA: TGTGCTACTAAATGGCTAGCCAGCTCCTACGAGCAGTACTTC; CDR3: CATKWLASSYEQYF
size: few; V: TRBV19; D: TRBD1; J: TRBJ2-6; DNA: TGTGCCAGTAGTGGAGTGGGACAGTCTGGGGCCAACGTCCTGACTTTC; CDR3: CASSGVGQSGANVLTF
size: many; V: TRBV9; D: .; J: TRBJ2-7; DNA: TGTGCCAGCAGCGTAGGAATCGGCTACGAGCAGTACTTC; CDR3: CASSVGIGYEQYF
size: many; V: TRBV27; D: TRBD1; J: TRBJ1-2; DNA: TGTGCCAGCACCCGGTTAGCCTTAACCGGGACAGGGGAACTATACACCTTC; CDR3: CASTRLALTGTGELYTF
size: .; V: TRBV19; D: .; J: TRBJ2-7; DNA: TGTGCCACCATGACCGGGACCGGTCCCTACGAGCAGTACTTC; CDR3: CATMTGTGPYEQYF
size: .; V: TRBV11-3; D: .; J: TRBJ1-2; DNA: TGTGCCAGCAGCACCACTGAACAGGGATACTATGGCTACACCTTC; CDR3: CASSTTEQGYYGYTF
size: many; V: TRBV27; D: .; J: TRBJ1-2; DNA: TGTGCCAGCAGTCGAACTATCACAGGGTTTTGGTATGGCTACACCTTC; CDR3: CASSRTITGFWYGYTF
size: few; V: TRBV4-3; D: TRBD2; J: TRBJ2-1; DNA: TGCGCCAGCAGCCAAACGTTTAGCGGGAGGCACAATGAGCAGTTCTTC; CDR3: CASSQTFSGRHNEQFF
size: .; V: TRBV19; D: .; J: TRBJ1-5; DNA: TGTGCCAGTACTTTCGCGGAGGGTAATAATCAGCCCCAGCATTTT; CDR3: CASTFAEGNNQPQHF
size: many; V: TRBV12-3/TRBV12-4; D: TRBD1; J: TRBJ1-4; DNA: TGTGCCAGCAGAACTACAGGGGGGAATGAAAAACTGTTTTTT; CDR3: CASRTTGGNEKLFF
size: once; V: TRBV12-5; D: TRBD2; J: TRBJ2-6; DNA: TGTGCTAGTGGTTTGGTCTTAGCCGGGACTAGCGGGAAGGCTGTCTCTGGGGCCAACGCCCTGACTTTC; CDR3: CASGLVLAGTSGKAVSGANALTF
size: many; V: TRBV30; D: .; J: TRBJ1-4; DNA: TGTGCCTGGAGTGTAAATTGGGCGGGTAATGAAAAACTGTTTTTT; CDR3: CAWSVNWAGNEKLFF
size: .; V: TRBV19; D: .; J: TRBJ2-1; DNA: TGCGCCAGTACCCTTCGCGACAGAGATGAGCAGTTCTTC; CDR3: CASTLRDRDEQFF
size: few; V: TRBV6-4; D: TRBD1; J: TRBJ2-2; DNA: TGTGCCAGCAGTGACTCGATAGGGACAGGGTACACCGGGGAGCTGTTTTTT; CDR3: CASSDSIGTGYTGELFF
size: many; V: TRBV7-2; D: TRBD2; J: TRBJ2-1; DNA: TGTGCCAGCAGCTTAACCCTTAGCGGGACTAATGAGCAGTTCTTC; CDR3: CASSLTLSGTNEQFF
size: many; V: TRBV9; D: .; J: TRBJ1-1; DNA: TGTGCCAGCAGCGTAGGTATTATGGCAGCTTCGAACACTGAAGCTTTCTTT; CDR3: CASSVGIMAASNTEAFF
size: many; V: TRBV11-2; D: TRBD1; J: TRBJ2-1; DNA: TGTGCCAGCAGCTTTGGTGGGACAGGGAATGAGCAGTTCTTC; CDR3: CASSFGGTGNEQFF
size: .; V: TRBV4-1; D: .; J: TRBJ2-3; DNA: TGCGCCAGCAGCCAGCAACCTACAGACATTTATACGCAGTATTTT; CDR3: CASSQQPTDIYTQYF
size: many; V: TRBV2; D: .; J: TRBJ2-7; DNA: TGTGCCAGCAGCTCCGCGGGGTGGGACTACGAGCAGTACTTC; CDR3: CASSSAGWDYEQYF
size: many; V: TRBV5-1; D: .; J: TRBJ1-4; DNA: TGCGCCAGCAGCTTGGGTGTCAGAAATGAAAAACTGTTTTTT; CDR3: CASSLGVRNEKLFF
size: many; V: TRBV27; D: .; J: TRBJ2-1; DNA: TGTGCCAGCAGTTACCCCCAAGCCCAGGGCAATGAGCAGTTCTTC; CDR3: CASSYPQAQGNEQFF